The T cell receptor beta chain under discussion was sequenced for a study of T cells in Graves' hyperthyroidism and ophthalmopathy (dated by TCRdb to between 2017 and 2020). Study-level background: To identify distinguishing TCR V-J signatures, a discovery cohort of 90 to 100 patients was used, comprising some 45 with Graves' ophthalmopathy and around 57 with stable Graves' hyperthyroidism. Prospective prediction of ophthalmopathy was tested in an independent validation cohort consisting of fewer than 20 hyperthyroidism patients and approximately 16 patients who later progressed to ophthalmopathy. The 75 to 100 discovery patients were divided at random into training and test sets in a 7:3 ratio. The study also compared thyroid tissue and blood T-cell repertoires from about 6 Graves' hyperthyroidism patients. After sampling, hyperthyroidism patients received methimazole starting at 30 mg daily, and ophthalmopathy patients received high-dose intravenous methylprednisolone. The paper reports TCR Vbeta CDR3 sequencing of fewer than 150 peripheral blood samples: approximately 41 ophthalmopathy, under 85 hyperthyroidism and 17 progressor patients.

Any patient with an uncontrolled infection, another autoimmune disease, pregnancy or lactation was excluded. Diagnoses were established on the basis of clinical symptoms, serum thyroxine and TRAb, thyroid ultrasound, and orbital computed tomography. Trizol reagent was used to extract total RNA, and RNA quality was then checked on an Agilent 2100 Bioanalyzer. There are 13 amino acids in the CDR3, from cysteine to phenylalanine inclusive. Kept here is only the CDR3 DNA, which spans 39 bases and is read in frame from base 1. As encoded in the germline V gene, CDR1 is SNHLY while CDR2 is FYNNEI. V lost 8 bases and J lost 2 bases; the stretch between them is 10 bases long. Amplification of TCR beta CDR3 regions was carried out from RNA transcripts. For the first round of RT-PCR on the TCR CDR3, the HTBI primer set was used together with the Qiagen OneStep RT-PCR kit. The libraries were constructed in a second round of multiplex PCR and then size-selected and purified. Sequencing of the libraries was done on an Illumina HiSeq2000 using paired-end 100 bp reads. Processing in the source paper ran as follows. SOAPnuke was used to process the raw data, removing reads that contained adapters or uncalled bases, had a mean Phred below 15, or lacked an exact match to the constant primer or identifier. COPE v1.2.5 was used to merge high-quality paired reads, and clonotypes were defined as unique nucleotide sequences. MiTCR v1.1 was used to align clonotypes to the IMGT TRBV, TRBD and TRBJ reference segments. The analysis was restricted to V-J combinations with a frequency above 0.0001, which together covered 99.2% of the repertoires. A TCS score was defined as the ratio between F50 (clonal expansion) and ExV (chaos), using BLOSUM62-based TCRdist between CDR3 peptides within each V-J. Welch's t-statistics and random forest reduced several hundred V-J features to 10 to 15, which were used in a naive Bayes classifier (R e1071). The similarity between thyroid and blood repertoires was quantified using the Morisita-Horn index. Starting from the raw public reads, TCRdb applied fastp trimming at Q25, assembled clones with MiXCR and retained in-frame beta chains. Entries that share a CDR3 protein sequence are merged under the most common genes and DNA. It is TCRdb's table, rather than the study itself, that gives the V and J calls and clone size. A total of 650,000 to 800,000 distinct CDR3 sequences appear in this sample, 45% of them only once. The top ten clones comprise about 7.2% of the sample.

What the work shows at the level of the full study, not this receptor alone: Ophthalmopathy was separated from stable hyperthyroidism by a 13 V-J signature model, with 85% to 90% sensitivity and roughly 81% specificity obtained in cross-validation and 80%/75% obtained in testing. Blood samples also contained most of the expanded thyroid clonotypes (frequency above 0.001), which suggests that blood repertoires may reflect thyroid immune responses. Sample size was not statistically predetermined, and blinding of investigators to group allocation was not performed. During validation, the model predicted progression to ophthalmopathy a median of around six months ahead of onset, with approximately 70% sensitivity and 72% to 80% specificity.

Note on this clonotype: Its antigen remains undetermined. The input lacks base qualities; no much larger clone sits a single base away.

The sequence was obtained from an adult man with Graves' disease, either hyperthyroidism or ophthalmopathy (not recorded which). This receptor chain uses TRBV2 and TRBJ1-5; no confident D gene assignment can be made. The specimen sequenced was peripheral blood or thyroid tissue (not recorded which). The CDR3 here reads CASGEWGNQPQHF. The DNA reads as follows: TGTGCCAGCGGGGAATGGGGCAATCAGCCCCAGCATTTT.